This TCR beta chain is from a study of tumor-infiltrating lymphocytes in primary liver carcinoma. The overall study: The number of productive TCRbeta reads per sample ranged from roughly 3.5 to 8 million and was similar across tissue types. Study-level results: Tumors and blood were compared for top-250-clone fraction, and tumors had the significantly higher value (p = 0.039).

RNA was extracted from whole blood without cell sorting, alongside germline DNA. The germline CDR1 and CDR2 sequences are SQVTM and ANQGSEA. This CDR3 region has 11 residues. V shed 7 bases and J shed 8 bases, with 14 bases lying between them. The investigators made TCR beta cDNA from approximately 500 ng total RNA, using a constant-region primer. Three nested multiplex PCR rounds, a slightly modified ARM-PCR method, built the TCR beta libraries. Use of TRBV1-TRBV30 forward primers with a C-beta reverse primer characterized the first two PCR rounds, which lasted about 11 cycles each. Each CDR3 protein gets one entry after TCRdb re-called the multiplex PCR reads with MiXCR. This table holds about 310,000 distinct CDR3 sequences, approximately 65% found once. About this clonotype itself: Its matching antigen is unknown.

The chain recombines TRBV29-1 with TRBJ1-2; D is perhaps TRBD1 (6 bases). The source material was peripheral blood. The sequence was collected from a man between 35 and 55 years old with primary liver carcinoma and hepatitis B virus infection. For the CDR3, the DNA is TGCAGCGCCCAGGGGTCCCACGGCTACACCTTC. Its protein is CSAQGSHGYTF.